These T cell receptor beta chains were read from a single sample in a study of T cell responses to AZD1222 COVID-19 vaccine. Sequenced by immunoSEQ multiplex PCR; TCRdb stores in-frame clones only, minus some. The sample holds about 110,000 clones; 88% are singletons and the top ten take around a sixth. This sample comprised peripheral blood, obtained on day 0 of AZD1222 vaccination. Every receptor here comes from an adult in good health. The CDR3 runs from the conserved cysteine through the conserved F or W. The order of the fields is CDR3 length, clone size, V gene, D gene, J gene, CDR3 protein, CDR3 DNA. D genes are given only for firm matches. For some rows the clone size is stated as once, few or many, or as a class when expanded; others skip it.

>17|once|TRBV19|.|TRBJ1-5
CASSIGGLGGTREPQHF
TGTGCCAGTAGTATAGGAGGATTAGGGGGGACCCGGGAGCCCCAGCATTTT
>17|.|TRBV1|.|TRBJ2-2
CTSSQRTGQVGPGELFF
TGCACCAGCAGCCAACGGACAGGCCAAGTCGGTCCCGGGGAGCTGTTTTTT
>15|.|TRBV15|.|TRBJ1-4
CATSSGMVANEKLFF
TGTGCCACCAGCTCAGGGATGGTGGCTAATGAAAAACTGTTTTTT
>17|few|TRBV6-2/TRBV6-3|.|TRBJ2-7
CASSYSTVETTAYEQYF
TGTGCCAGCAGTTACTCGACGGTAGAAACCACAGCCTACGAGCAGTACTTC
>14|.|TRBV5-4|.|TRBJ1-2
CASSLGGGNYGYTF
TGTGCCAGCAGCTTGGGGGGCGGAAACTATGGCTACACCTTC
>19|few|TRBV5-5|TRBD2|TRBJ2-1
CASSLVQFGLAGSYNEQFF
TGTGCCAGCAGCTTGGTCCAGTTCGGACTAGCGGGCTCCTACAATGAGCAGTTCTTC
>14|.|TRBV6-5|.|TRBJ2-1
CASSYLESYNEQFF
TGTGCCAGCAGTTACTTAGAGTCCTACAATGAGCAGTTCTTC
>16|.|TRBV19|.|TRBJ1-6
CASSIPAGAIGAPLHF
TGTGCCAGTAGTATCCCGGCAGGGGCCATCGGTGCACCCCTCCACTTT
>14|.|TRBV19|.|TRBJ2-1
CASSIAGVSGEQFF
TGTGCCAGTAGTATAGCGGGGGTATCCGGTGAGCAGTTCTTC
>16|.|TRBV6-5|TRBD1|TRBJ1-2
CASSYGEGQGTYGYTF
TGTGCCAGCAGTTACGGGGAGGGACAGGGTACCTATGGCTACACCTTC
>13|.|TRBV7-9|.|TRBJ1-1
CASSLHGNTEAFF
TGTGCCAGCAGCCTTCACGGGAACACTGAAGCTTTCTTT
>17|.|TRBV7-8|TRBD2|TRBJ2-3
CASSPKRPGLGTDTQYF
TGTGCCAGCAGCCCCAAGCGACCGGGACTAGGCACAGATACGCAGTATTTT
>18|.|TRBV19|.|TRBJ1-1
CASSIGLQLGGRGTEAFF
TGTGCCAGTAGTATAGGTCTACAGCTCGGGGGCCGGGGCACTGAAGCTTTCTTT
>14|.|TRBV6-2/TRBV6-3|TRBD1|TRBJ1-1
CASSWTGGNTEAFF
TGTGCCAGCAGTTGGACAGGGGGGAACACTGAAGCTTTCTTT
>13|.|TRBV21-1|.|TRBJ1-5
CASSKEVGQPQHF
TGTGCCAGCAGCAAAGAGGTAGGACAGCCCCAGCATTTT
>19|.|TRBV18|TRBD1|TRBJ1-1
CASSPLTPGQGAMNTEAFF
TGTGCCAGCTCACCACTTACCCCGGGACAGGGGGCAATGAACACTGAAGCTTTCTTT
>15|.|TRBV5-1|TRBD1|TRBJ1-2
CASSSGQGNNYGYTF
TGCGCCAGCAGCAGCGGACAGGGCAATAACTATGGCTACACCTTC
>13|.|TRBV9|TRBD1|TRBJ1-2
CASSVGTDYGYTF
TGTGCCAGCAGCGTGGGGACAGACTATGGCTACACCTTC
>14|.|TRBV5-3|.|TRBJ1-1
CARSLGQGGTEAFF
TGTGCCAGAAGCTTGGGTCAGGGAGGCACTGAAGCTTTCTTT
>18|.|TRBV28|TRBD1|TRBJ2-2
CASSAPGQGRHWTGELFF
TGTGCCAGCAGTGCCCCGGGACAGGGGCGACATTGGACCGGGGAGCTGTTTTTT